This T cell receptor (beta chain) came from a study of follicular helper T cells after annual influenza vaccination. The study's findings and limits: Most later recoveries of Day 7 ICOS+CD38+ clones were ICOS-CD38- cTfh.

Time point given: 2015-2016 season, pre-vaccination. Adults were given seasonal inactivated influenza vaccine, and blood CD4 subsets were sorted before and after vaccination. Points on this clone: The antigen is not known.

The table came from immunoSEQ multiplex PCR; TCRdb's copy has only in-frame clones and leaves some out. The sample contains about 14,000 clones, just under 80% of which appear only once. This CDR3 contains 15 residues. CDR1 and CDR2 (germline): MNHNS, SASEGT. With 4 bases clipped from V and 7 bases from J, the junction kept 9 bases outside the gene matches. The source is an adult who received the influenza vaccine. The V call is TRBV6-1, the J call TRBJ2-2; 7 bases agree with TRBD1. Material: CXCR5- memory CD4+ T cells sorted from blood, obtained on the day of influenza vaccination. The CDR3 DNA sequence: TGTGCCAGCAGTGGAAGGGGGCGTAAGATCGGGGAGCTGTTTTTT. The encoded protein is CASSGRGRKIGELFF.